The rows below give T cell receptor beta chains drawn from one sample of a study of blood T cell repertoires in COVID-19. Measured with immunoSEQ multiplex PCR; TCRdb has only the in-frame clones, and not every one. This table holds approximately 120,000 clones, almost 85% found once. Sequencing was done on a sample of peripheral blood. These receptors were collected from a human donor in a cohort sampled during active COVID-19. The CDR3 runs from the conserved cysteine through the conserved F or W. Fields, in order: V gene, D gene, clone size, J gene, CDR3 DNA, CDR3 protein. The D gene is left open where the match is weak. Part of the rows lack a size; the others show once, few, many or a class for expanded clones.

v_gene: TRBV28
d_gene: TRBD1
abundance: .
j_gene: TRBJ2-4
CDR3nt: TGTGCCAGCACCCGGACAGGGTCCATTCAGTACTTC
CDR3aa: CASTRTGSIQYF

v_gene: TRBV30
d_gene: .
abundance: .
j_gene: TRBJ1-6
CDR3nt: TGTGCCTGGAAGGGACTACGAATTTCACCCCTCCACTTT
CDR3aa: CAWKGLRISPLHF

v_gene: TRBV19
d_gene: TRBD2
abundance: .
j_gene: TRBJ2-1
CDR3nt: TGTGCCAGTAGCGGGGGGAGCCCCTACAATGAGCAGTTCTTC
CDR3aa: CASSGGSPYNEQFF

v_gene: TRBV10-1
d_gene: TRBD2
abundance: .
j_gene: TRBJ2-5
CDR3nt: TGCGCCAGCAGTGAGACTAGCGATGGTGGAGAGACCCAGTACTTC
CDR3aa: CASSETSDGGETQYF

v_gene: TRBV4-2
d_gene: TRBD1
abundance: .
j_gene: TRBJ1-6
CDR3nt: TGTGCCAGCAGCCTTGCAGGGGGCTCGGATTCACCCCTCCACTTT
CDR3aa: CASSLAGGSDSPLHF

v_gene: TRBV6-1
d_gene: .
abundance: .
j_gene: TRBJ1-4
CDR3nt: TGTGCCAGCAGTGAAGCGGCGGGGGCTCGGGAAAAACTGTTTTTT
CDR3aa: CASSEAAGAREKLFF

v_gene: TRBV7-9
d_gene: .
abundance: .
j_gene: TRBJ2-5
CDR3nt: TGTGCCAGCAGTTTCCCTAGGGGATCGGAGACCCAGTACTTC
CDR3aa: CASSFPRGSETQYF

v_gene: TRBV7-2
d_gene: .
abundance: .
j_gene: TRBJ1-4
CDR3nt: TGTGCCAGCAGCTTAACGGGAGGGGATGGGGAAAAACTGTTTTTT
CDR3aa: CASSLTGGDGEKLFF

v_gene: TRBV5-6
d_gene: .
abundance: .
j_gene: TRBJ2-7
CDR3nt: TGTGCCAGCAGCTTGGACCGCGGGGAGCAGTACTTC
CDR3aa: CASSLDRGEQYF

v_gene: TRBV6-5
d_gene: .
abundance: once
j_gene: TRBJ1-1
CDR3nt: TGTGCCAGCAGTTATACCGGGGGAGATGCTTTCTTT
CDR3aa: CASSYTGGDAFF

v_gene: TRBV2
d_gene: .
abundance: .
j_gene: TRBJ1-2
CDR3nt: TGTGCCAGCAGGGGGCCCCTTATCAGGGCAGACTATGGCTACACCTTC
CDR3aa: CASRGPLIRADYGYTF

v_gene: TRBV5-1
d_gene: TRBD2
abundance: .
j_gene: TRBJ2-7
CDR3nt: TGCGCCAGCAGCTCCGGGGGGGAGCAGTACTTC
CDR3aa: CASSSGGEQYF

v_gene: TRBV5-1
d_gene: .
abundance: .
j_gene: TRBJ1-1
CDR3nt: TGCGCCAGCAGCTTCAACAGGAACACTGAAGCTTTCTTT
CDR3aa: CASSFNRNTEAFF

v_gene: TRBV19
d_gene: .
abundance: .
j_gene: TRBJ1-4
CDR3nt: TGTGCCAGTAGTTCGAGGGGGGGTAATGAAAAACTGTTTTTT
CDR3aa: CASSSRGGNEKLFF

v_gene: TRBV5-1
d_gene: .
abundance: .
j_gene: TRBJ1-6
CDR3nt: TGCGCCAGCAGGGGGAAGACCGAGGGCACAGGGTCCCACCTCCACTTT
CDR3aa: CASRGKTEGTGSHLHF

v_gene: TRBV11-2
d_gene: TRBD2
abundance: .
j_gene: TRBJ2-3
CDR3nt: TGTGCCAGCAGCTTTAGCGGGGGCACAGATACGCAGTATTTT
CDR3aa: CASSFSGGTDTQYF

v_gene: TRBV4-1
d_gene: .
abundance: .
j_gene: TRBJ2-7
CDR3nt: TGCGCCAGCAGCCAAGACCCCGACAGCGCCCGGCACTTC
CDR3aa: CASSQDPDSARHF

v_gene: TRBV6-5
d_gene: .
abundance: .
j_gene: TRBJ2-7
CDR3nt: TGTGCCAGCGACCTACTTACGGGACACTCCTACGAGCAGTACTTC
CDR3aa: CASDLLTGHSYEQYF

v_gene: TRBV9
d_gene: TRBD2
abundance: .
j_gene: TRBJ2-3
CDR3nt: TGTGCCAGCAGCGTGGGAGGGATTGCGAGAGATACGCAGTATTTT
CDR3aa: CASSVGGIARDTQYF

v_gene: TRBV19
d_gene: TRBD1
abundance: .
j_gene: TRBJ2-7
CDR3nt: TGTGCCAGTCGCCGGGGACAGGGGTCCCACGAGCAGTACTTC
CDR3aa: CASRRGQGSHEQYF

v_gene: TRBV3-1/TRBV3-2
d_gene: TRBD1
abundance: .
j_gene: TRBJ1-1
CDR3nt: TGTGCCAGCAGTCATGGGGACAGTTTATTTGAAGCTTTCTTT
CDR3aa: CASSHGDSLFEAFF

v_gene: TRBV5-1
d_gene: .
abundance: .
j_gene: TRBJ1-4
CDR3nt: TGCGCCAGCAGCTTAGCCCCCCCGGGGACTAATGAAAAACTGTTTTTT
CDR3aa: CASSLAPPGTNEKLFF

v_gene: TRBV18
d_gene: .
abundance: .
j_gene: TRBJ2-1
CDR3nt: TGTGCCAGCTCACCACCTTTAAGGACTACCGGAGATGAGCAGTTCTTC
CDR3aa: CASSPPLRTTGDEQFF

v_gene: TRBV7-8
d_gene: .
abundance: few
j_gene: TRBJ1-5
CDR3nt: TGTGCCAGCAGCTTAGAGCCAGGGTCGTATAGCAATCAGCCCCAGCATTTT
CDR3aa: CASSLEPGSYSNQPQHF

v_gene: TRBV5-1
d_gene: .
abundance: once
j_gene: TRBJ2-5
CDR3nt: TGCGCCAGCAGCTGGTCGGGGGGCGAAGAGACCCAGTACTTC
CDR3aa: CASSWSGGEETQYF

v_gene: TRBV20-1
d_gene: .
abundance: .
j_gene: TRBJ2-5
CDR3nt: TGCAGTGCTAGTGATCGGGTACAAGAGACCCAGTACTTC
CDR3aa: CSASDRVQETQYF

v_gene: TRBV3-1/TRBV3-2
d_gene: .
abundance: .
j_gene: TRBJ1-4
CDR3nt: TGTGCCAGCAGCCAAGATCTGCAGGTTCGGAAACTGTTTTTT
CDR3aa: CASSQDLQVRKLFF

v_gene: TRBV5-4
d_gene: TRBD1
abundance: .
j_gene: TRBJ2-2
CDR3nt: TGTGCCAGCAGCTTAGGGGGCCGCGGGACCGGGGAGCTGTTTTTT
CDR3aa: CASSLGGRGTGELFF

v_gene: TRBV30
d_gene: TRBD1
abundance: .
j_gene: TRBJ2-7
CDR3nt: TGTGCCTGGAGTGCAGGGACAGGGGGTAGCAACGAGCAGTACTTC
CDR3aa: CAWSAGTGGSNEQYF

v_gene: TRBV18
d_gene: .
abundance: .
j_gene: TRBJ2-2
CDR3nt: TGTGCCACCCCTGGACAGTTCCCACCGAACACCGGGGAGCTGTTTTTT
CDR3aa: CATPGQFPPNTGELFF

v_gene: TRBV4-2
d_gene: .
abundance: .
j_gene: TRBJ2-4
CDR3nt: TGTGCCAGCAGCCAGGACGGAGGGACCTTAAACATTCAGTACTTC
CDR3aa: CASSQDGGTLNIQYF

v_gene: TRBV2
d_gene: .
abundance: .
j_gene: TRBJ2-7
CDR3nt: TGTGCCAGCAGAAGGGAGGGGGTTTACGAGCAGTACTTC
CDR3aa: CASRREGVYEQYF

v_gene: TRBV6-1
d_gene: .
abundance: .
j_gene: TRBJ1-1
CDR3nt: TGTGCCAGCAGTGATACGGGGAACACTGAAGCTTTCTTT
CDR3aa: CASSDTGNTEAFF

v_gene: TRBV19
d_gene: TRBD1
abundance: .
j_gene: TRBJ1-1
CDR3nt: TGTGCCAGTAGTGACCGGACAGGGGCCAGGGCTGAAGCTTTCTTT
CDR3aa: CASSDRTGARAEAFF

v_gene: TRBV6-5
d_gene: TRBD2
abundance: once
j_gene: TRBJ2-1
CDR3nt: TGTGCCAGCAGCGGAGCGGGGGGCCGGCACAATGAGCAGTTCTTC
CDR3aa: CASSGAGGRHNEQFF

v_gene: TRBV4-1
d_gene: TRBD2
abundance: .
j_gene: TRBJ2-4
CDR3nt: TGCGCCAGCAGCCAGGAACCGGGACTAGCGGGGGGGCCGACCAAAAACATTCAGTACTTC
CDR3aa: CASSQEPGLAGGPTKNIQYF

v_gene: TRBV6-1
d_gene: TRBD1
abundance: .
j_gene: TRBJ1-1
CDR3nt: TGTGCCAGCAGTGAAAGACAGGGGGCGGGTACTGAAGCTTTCTTT
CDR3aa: CASSERQGAGTEAFF

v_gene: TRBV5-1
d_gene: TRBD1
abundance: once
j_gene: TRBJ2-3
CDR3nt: TGCGCCAGCAGCCTAGACAGGGTGACAGATACGCAGTATTTT
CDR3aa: CASSLDRVTDTQYF

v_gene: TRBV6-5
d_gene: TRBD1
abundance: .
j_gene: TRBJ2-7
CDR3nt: TGTGCCAGCAGACAGGGGGTAGGCAGGGGCTACGAGCAGTACTTC
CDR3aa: CASRQGVGRGYEQYF

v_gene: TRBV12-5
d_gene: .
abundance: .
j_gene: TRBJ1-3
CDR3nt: TGTGCTAGTGGAACCTTGGGGGCCTCTGGAAACACCATATATTTT
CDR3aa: CASGTLGASGNTIYF

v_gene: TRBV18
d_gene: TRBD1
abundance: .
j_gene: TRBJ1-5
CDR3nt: TGTGCCAGCTCACCCCAGGGGGATCAGCCCCAGCATTTT
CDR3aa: CASSPQGDQPQHF

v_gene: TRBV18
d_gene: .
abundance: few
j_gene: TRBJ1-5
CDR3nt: TGTGCCAGCTCCGTCACCCCAGGCAATCAGCCCCAGCATTTT
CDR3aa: CASSVTPGNQPQHF

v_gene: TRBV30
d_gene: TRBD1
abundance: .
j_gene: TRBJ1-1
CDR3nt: TGTGCCTGGAGGGAAGGACAGGGGGCGCCCGCTTTCTTT
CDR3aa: CAWREGQGAPAFF

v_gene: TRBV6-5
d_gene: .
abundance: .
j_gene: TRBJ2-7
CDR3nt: TGTGCCAGCAAACTAACGGGGGAGCAGTACTTC
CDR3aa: CASKLTGEQYF

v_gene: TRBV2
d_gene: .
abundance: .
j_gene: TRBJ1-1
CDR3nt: TGTGCCAACCACCGAGAAGAGAGGACTGAAGCTTTCTTT
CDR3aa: CANHREERTEAFF

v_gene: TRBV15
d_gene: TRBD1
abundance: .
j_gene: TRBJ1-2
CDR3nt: TGTGCCACCAGCAGAGATCGGGCCGGGACAGGGGGTTATGGCTACACCTTC
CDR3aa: CATSRDRAGTGGYGYTF